This T cell receptor (beta chain) was identified in a study of T cells after yellow fever vaccination. Study results and limitations: Clones that expanded after primary vaccination mostly reappeared after the booster (less than 98% CD4, roughly 90% CD8). CD4 and CD8 compartments shared a small share of clonotypes.

This clonotype was observed a few times. Its target is unknown. The CDR3 totals 14 residues. V lost 2 bases, J lost 6 bases, and 9 bases stayed unmatched. Germline V lookup: CDR1 DFQATT, CDR2 SNEGSKA (reference sequence). TCR cDNA, made by 5'RACE template switching, carried an added universal primer site and UMIs. TCRdb reprocessed the 5' RACE reads via MiXCR and lists one record per CDR3 protein. The top ten hold around 14% of the sample, which has hundreds of thousands of distinct CDR3 sequences, approximately 13% seen once. Material: PBMCs, obtained on the day of the yellow fever booster vaccination. The genes are TRBV20-1 and TRBJ2-7; 8 bases match TRBD2. The origin of this receptor is a man aged 25-45 years who received the YFV17D yellow fever vaccine. CDR3 loop: CSARNPAGVTEQYF. The CDR3 DNA reads as TGCAGTGCTAGAAACCCAGCGGGAGTTACCGAGCAGTACTTC.